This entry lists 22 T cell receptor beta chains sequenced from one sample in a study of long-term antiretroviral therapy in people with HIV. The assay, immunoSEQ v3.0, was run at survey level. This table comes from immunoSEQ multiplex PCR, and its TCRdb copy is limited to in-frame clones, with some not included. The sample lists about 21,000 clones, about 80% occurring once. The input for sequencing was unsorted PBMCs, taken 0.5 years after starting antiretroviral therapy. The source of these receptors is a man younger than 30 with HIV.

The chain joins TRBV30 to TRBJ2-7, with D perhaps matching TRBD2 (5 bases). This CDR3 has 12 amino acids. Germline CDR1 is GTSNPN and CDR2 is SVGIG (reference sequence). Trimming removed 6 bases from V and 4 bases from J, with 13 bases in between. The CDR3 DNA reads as TGTGCCTGTAAGGTCGGGAAGTACGAGCAGTACTTC. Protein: CACKVGKYEQYF.

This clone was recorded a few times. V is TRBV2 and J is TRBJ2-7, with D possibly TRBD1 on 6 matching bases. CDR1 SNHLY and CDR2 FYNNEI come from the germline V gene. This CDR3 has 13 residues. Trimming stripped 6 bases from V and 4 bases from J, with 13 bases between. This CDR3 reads CASRYRASYEQYF. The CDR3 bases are TGTGCCAGCAGATACAGGGCGTCTTACGAGCAGTACTTC.

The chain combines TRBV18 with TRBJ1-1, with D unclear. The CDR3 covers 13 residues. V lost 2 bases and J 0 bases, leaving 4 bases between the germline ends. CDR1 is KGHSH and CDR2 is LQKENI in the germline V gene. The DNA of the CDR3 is TGTGCCAGCTCACCAGACTTGAACACTGAAGCTTTCTTT. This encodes CASSPDLNTEAFF.

CDR3: CASSSTDRTDTQYF. CDR3 nucleotides: TGTGCCAGCAGCTCCACAGACAGAACAGATACGCAGTATTTT. V gene TRBV13 combines with J gene TRBJ2-3, with D possibly being TRBD1 (5 bases). V was cut by 4 bases and J by 3 bases, with 11 bases left in between. Per the germline V gene, CDR1 is PRHDT and CDR2 is FYEKMQ (reference sequence). CDR3 length: 14 amino acids.

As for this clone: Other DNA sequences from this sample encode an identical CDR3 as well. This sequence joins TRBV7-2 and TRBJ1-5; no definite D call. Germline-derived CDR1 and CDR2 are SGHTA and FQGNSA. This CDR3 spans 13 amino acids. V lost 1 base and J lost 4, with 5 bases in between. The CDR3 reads CASSLGVNQPQHF. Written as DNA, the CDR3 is TGTGCCAGCAGCTTAGGAGTGAATCAGCCCCAGCATTTT. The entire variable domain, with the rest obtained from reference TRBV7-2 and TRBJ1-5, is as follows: GAGVSQSPSNKVTEKGKDVELRCDPISGHTALYWYRQSLGQGLEFLIYFQGNSAPDKSGLPSDRFSAERTGGSVSTLTIQRTQQEDSAVYLCASSLGVNQPQHFGDGTRLSIL.

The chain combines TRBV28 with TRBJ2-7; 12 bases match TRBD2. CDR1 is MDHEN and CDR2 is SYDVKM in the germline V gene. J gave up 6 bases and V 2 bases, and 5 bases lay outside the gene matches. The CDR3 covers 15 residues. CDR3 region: CASSLGLAGSVEQYF. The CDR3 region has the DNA TGTGCCAGCAGTTTAGGACTAGCGGGAAGCGTCGAGCAGTACTTC.

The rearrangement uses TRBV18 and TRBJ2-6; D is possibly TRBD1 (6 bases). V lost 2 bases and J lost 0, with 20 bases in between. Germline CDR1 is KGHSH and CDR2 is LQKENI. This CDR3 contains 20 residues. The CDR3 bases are TGTGCCAGCTCACCAATTTTAGAGAACAGGGCGACCTCTGGGGCCAACGTCCTGACTTTC. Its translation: CASSPILENRATSGANVLTF.

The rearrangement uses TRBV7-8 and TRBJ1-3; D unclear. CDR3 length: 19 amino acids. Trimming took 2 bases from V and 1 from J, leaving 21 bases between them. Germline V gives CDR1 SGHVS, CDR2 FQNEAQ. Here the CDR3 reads CASSLFVFGQVLSGNTIYF. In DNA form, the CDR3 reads TGTGCCAGCAGCTTATTCGTCTTTGGGCAGGTGTTGTCTGGAAACACCATATATTTT.

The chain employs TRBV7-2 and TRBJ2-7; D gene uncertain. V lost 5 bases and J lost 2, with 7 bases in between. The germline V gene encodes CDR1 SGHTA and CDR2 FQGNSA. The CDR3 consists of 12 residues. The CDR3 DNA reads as TGTGCCAGCAGCCCCAGCACCTACGAGCAGTACTTC. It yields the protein CASSPSTYEQYF.

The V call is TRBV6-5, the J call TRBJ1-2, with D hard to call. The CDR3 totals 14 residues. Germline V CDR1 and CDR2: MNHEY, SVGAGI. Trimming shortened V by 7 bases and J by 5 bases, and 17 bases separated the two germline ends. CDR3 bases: TGTGCCAGCAAAGGAGGCGGAAAAACTTATGGCTACACCTTC. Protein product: CASKGGGKTYGYTF.

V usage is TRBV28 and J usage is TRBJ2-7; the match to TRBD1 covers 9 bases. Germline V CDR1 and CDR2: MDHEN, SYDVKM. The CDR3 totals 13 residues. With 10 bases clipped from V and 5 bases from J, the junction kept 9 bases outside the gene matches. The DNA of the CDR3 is TGTGCCACCCATCCGGGACAGGGCGACGAGCAGTACTTC. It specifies CATHPGQGDEQYF.

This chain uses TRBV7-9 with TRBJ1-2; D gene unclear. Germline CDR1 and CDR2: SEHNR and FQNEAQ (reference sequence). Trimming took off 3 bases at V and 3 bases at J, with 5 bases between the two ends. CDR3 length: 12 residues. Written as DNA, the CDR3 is TGTGCCAGCAGCTTTATAGACTATGGCTACACCTTC. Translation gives CASSFIDYGYTF. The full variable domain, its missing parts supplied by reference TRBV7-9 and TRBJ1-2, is DTGVSQNPRHKITKRGQNVTFRCDPISEHNRLYWYRQTLGQGPEFLTYFQNEAQLEKSRLLSDRFSAERPKGSFSTLEIQRTEQGDSAMYLCASSFIDYGYTFGSGTRLTVV.

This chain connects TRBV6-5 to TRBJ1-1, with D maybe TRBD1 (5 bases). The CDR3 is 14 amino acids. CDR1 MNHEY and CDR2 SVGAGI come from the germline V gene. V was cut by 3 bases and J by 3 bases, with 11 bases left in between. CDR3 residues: CASSYSGRYTEAFF. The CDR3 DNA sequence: TGTGCCAGCAGTTATTCAGGGCGATACACTGAAGCTTTCTTT.

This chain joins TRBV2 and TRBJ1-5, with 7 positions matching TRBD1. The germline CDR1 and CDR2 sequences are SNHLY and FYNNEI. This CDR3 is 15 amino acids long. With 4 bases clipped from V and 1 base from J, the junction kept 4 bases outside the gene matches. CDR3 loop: CASSVQTGSNQPQHF. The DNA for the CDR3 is TGTGCCAGCAGTGTTCAGACAGGGAGCAATCAGCCCCAGCATTTT.

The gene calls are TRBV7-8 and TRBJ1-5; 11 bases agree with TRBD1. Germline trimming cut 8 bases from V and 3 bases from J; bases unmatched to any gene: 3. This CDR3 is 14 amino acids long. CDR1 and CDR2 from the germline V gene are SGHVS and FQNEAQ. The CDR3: CASRGQGANQPQHF. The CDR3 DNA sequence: TGTGCCAGCCGAGGACAGGGGGCCAATCAGCCCCAGCATTTT.

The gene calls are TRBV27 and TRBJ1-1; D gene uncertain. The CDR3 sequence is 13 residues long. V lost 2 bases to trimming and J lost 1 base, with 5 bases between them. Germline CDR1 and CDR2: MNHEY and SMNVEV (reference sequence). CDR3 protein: CASSLNENTEAFF. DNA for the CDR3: TGTGCCAGCAGTTTAAACGAGAACACTGAAGCTTTCTTT.

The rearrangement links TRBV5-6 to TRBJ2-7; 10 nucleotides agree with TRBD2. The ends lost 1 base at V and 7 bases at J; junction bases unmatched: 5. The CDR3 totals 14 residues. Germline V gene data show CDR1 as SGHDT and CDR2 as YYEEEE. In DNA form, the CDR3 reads TGTGCCAGCAGCTTGCGTCTAGCGGGAGTTGAGCAGTACTTC. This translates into CASSLRLAGVEQYF.

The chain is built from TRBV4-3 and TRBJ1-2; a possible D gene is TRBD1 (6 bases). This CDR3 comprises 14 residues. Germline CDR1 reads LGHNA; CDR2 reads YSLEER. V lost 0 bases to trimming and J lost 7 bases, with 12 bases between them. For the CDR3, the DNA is TGCGCCAGCAGCCAAGATCACAGGGTGGGTGGCTACACCTTC. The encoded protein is CASSQDHRVGGYTF.

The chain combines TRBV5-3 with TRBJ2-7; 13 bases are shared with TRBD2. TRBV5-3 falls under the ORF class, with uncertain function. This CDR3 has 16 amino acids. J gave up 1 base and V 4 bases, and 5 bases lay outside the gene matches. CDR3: CARSLTSGRKSYEQYF. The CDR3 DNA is TGTGCCAGAAGCCTGACTAGCGGGAGGAAATCCTACGAGCAGTACTTC.

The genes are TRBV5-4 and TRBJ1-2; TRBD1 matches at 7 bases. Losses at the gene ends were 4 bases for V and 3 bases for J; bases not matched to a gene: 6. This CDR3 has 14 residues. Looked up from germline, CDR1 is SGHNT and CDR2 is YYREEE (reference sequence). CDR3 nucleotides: TGTGCCAGCAGCCCACAGGGGACCTACTATGGCTACACCTTC. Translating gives CASSPQGTYYGYTF.

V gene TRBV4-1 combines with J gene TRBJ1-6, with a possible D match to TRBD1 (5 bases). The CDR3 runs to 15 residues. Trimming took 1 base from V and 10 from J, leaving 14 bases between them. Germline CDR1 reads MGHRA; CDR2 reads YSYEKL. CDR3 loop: CASSQVWGLESPLHF. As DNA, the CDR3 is TGCGCCAGCAGCCAAGTATGGGGACTGGAGTCACCCCTCCACTTT.

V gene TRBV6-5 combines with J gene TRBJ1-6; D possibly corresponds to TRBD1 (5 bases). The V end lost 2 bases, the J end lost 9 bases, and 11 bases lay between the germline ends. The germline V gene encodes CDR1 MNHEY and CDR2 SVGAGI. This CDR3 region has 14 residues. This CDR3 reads CASSYLQGGSPLHF. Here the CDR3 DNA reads TGTGCCAGCAGTTACCTGCAGGGAGGTTCACCCCTCCACTTT.